A single sample is the source of the 22 T cell receptor beta chains below, sequenced in a study of response to subunit inactivated influenza vaccine (dated by TCRdb to the late 2010s). Preparation of the library involved RT-PCR. Sequenced on an Illumina HiSeq 2500. TCRdb cleaned the public reads at Q25 with fastp, built clones with MiXCR and kept in-frame beta chains. Identical CDR3 proteins give one entry, which carries the most common genes and DNA. This sample comprises roughly 570,000 distinct CDR3 sequences, around 15% of them detected only once. The ten largest clones take up roughly 11% of the sample. The sequences come from PBMCs from blood, collected about 11 days after vaccination. The receptors come from a man aged 50 to 60 who received an inactivated influenza vaccine. Donor details come from another sample of the same person, matched by shared clones.

The chain carries TRBV24-1 and TRBJ2-2, with 10 positions matching TRBD2. This CDR3 has 16 amino acids. Per the germline V gene, CDR1 is KGHDR and CDR2 is SFDVKD. The V gene end was trimmed by 9 bases and the J gene end by 3 bases; junction bases not matched to a gene: 9. The CDR3 here is CATSSGGAMDTGELFF. CDR3 DNA sequence: TGTGCCACCTCGAGCGGGGGGGCCATGGACACCGGGGAGCTGTTTTTT.

There are a few counts of this clonotype. V usage is TRBV6-1 and J usage is TRBJ2-5, with TRBD2 as a possible D gene (6 bases). CDR1 MNHNS and CDR2 SASEGT come from the germline V gene. Trimming cost V 5 bases and J 9 bases, with 19 bases left between them. CDR3 length: 14 amino acids. The CDR3 is CASSKGLPPVAQYF. The DNA for the CDR3 is TGTGCCAGCAGTAAAGGACTACCCCCGGTGGCCCAGTACTTC.

The V gene is TRBV5-6, the J gene TRBJ1-1; D is perhaps TRBD1 (5 bases). Germline V gene sequence: CDR1 SGHDT, CDR2 YYEEEE. The CDR3 consists of 14 residues. Trimming shortened V by 4 bases and J by 1 base, and 11 bases separated the two germline ends. The CDR3 nucleotides read TGTGCCAGCAGCCCCATGGGGCGGAACACTGAAGCTTTCTTT. This sequence encodes CASSPMGRNTEAFF.

V gene TRBV7-9 combines with J gene TRBJ2-5; 9 positions match TRBD1. J gave up 4 bases and V 2 bases, and 5 bases lay outside the gene matches. Germline CDR1 and CDR2: SEHNR and FQNEAQ (reference sequence). This CDR3 is 15 amino acids long. The CDR3 DNA reads TGTGCCAGCAGCTTACCGGGACAGGGCCTAGAGACCCAGTACTTC. Its protein product is CASSLPGQGLETQYF.

This clonotype was counted between two and nine times. V and J are TRBV29-1 and TRBJ2-7, with 10 bases lining up with TRBD1. V lost 3 bases and J lost 4; bases outside the gene matches: 3. There are 13 residues in the CDR3. Germline V lookup: CDR1 SQVTM, CDR2 ANQGSEA. CDR3 protein: CSVETGGGYEQYF. The CDR3 nucleotides read TGCAGCGTTGAGACAGGGGGCGGGTACGAGCAGTACTTC.

The rearrangement uses TRBV12-3 or TRBV12-4 and TRBJ1-1; D is undetermined. The CDR3 spans 11 residues. Trimming pared 7 bases from V and 8 bases from J, leaving 11 bases between. In DNA, the CDR3 is TGTGCCAGCACCTGGGGAGGCGAAGCTTTCTTT. Translating gives CASTWGGEAFF.

V is TRBV14 and J is TRBJ2-1; D is perhaps TRBD2 (5 bases). The CDR3 has 15 amino acids. CDR1 and CDR2 (germline): SGHDN, FVKESK. V gave up 5 bases and J gave up 7 bases, with 18 bases separating them. For the CDR3, the DNA is TGTGCCAGCAGCTATGGCGGCAGTTGGAGGAATGAGCAGTTCTTC. Translating it yields CASSYGGSWRNEQFF.

A few counts support this clonotype. This chain links TRBV3-1 with TRBJ2-1; D unresolved. The CDR3 is 16 amino acids. Trimming removed 2 bases from V and 0 bases from J, with 11 bases in between. From germline, CDR1 is LGHDT and CDR2 YNNKEL (reference sequence). The CDR3 sequence is CASSQLTLHSYNEQFF. The DNA of the CDR3 is TGTGCCAGCAGCCAACTGACACTACACTCCTACAATGAGCAGTTCTTC.

This clonotype occurred a few times. The chain combines TRBV20-1 with TRBJ1-1; D not resolved. This CDR3 spans 13 amino acids. CDR1 is DFQATT and CDR2 is SNEGSKA in the germline V gene (reference sequence). The V gene lost 7 bases and the J gene lost 3 bases, with 15 bases spanning the gap. In DNA form, the CDR3 reads TGCAGTGTTAGGGTGGAGTGGGACACTGAAGCTTTCTTT. Translated, it gives CSVRVEWDTEAFF.

This clonotype was observed many times. The chain carries TRBV6-2 or TRBV6-3 and TRBJ1-2, with a possible D match to TRBD1 (6 bases). V shed 0 bases and J shed 8 bases, with 19 bases lying between them. This CDR3 is built from 16 residues. The germline CDR1 and CDR2 sequences are MNHEY and SVGEGT. CDR3 nucleotides: TGTGCCAGCAGTTACTCGACATTCGCAGGGGCTGCGGGCTACACCTTC. Translating gives CASSYSTFAGAAGYTF.

This clonotype was seen repeatedly, ten times or more. The chain recombines TRBV12-3 or TRBV12-4 with TRBJ1-4; 9 nucleotides line up with TRBD1. With 5 bases clipped from V and 8 bases from J, the junction kept 6 bases outside the gene matches. The CDR3 sequence is 14 residues long. The CDR3, as DNA: TGTGCCAGCAGTGCCGGGACAGGGCAAGAAAAACTGTTTTTT. As protein: CASSAGTGQEKLFF.

The chain is built from TRBV23-1 and TRBJ2-4; D may match TRBD1 or TRBD2 (5 bases each). TRBV23-1 counts as an open reading frame of uncertain function. V was trimmed by 0 bases and J by 11 bases, leaving 14 bases between them. CDR3 length: 14 amino acids. CDR3 sequence (DNA): TGCGCCAGCAGTCAATCGGTAGGGGACCCCTTTCAGTACTTC. The encoded protein is CASSQSVGDPFQYF.

This clonotype showed up just a few times. This chain uses TRBV5-5 with TRBJ2-5; TRBD1 agrees at 11 bases. The germline V gene encodes CDR1 SGHKS and CDR2 YYEKEE (reference sequence). Trimming cost V 3 bases and J 2 bases; bases outside gene matches: 0. The CDR3 sequence is 14 residues long. The CDR3 is CASSWDRGQETQYF. The CDR3 bases are TGTGCCAGCAGCTGGGACAGGGGGCAAGAGACCCAGTACTTC.

The DNA of the CDR3 is TGTGCCAGCAGCAGACAGGGGTTGGATGCTGAAGCTTTCTTT. Its translation: CASSRQGLDAEAFF. This chain connects TRBV9 to TRBJ1-1; 8 bases agree with TRBD1. Germline lookup yields CDR1 SGDLS and CDR2 YYNGEE. V shed 4 bases and J 6 bases; nucleotides not matched to a gene: 8. The CDR3 length is 14 residues.

The chain employs TRBV7-8 and TRBJ2-3; D not resolved. V lost 1 base and J 5 bases, leaving 10 bases between the germline ends. Germline V lookup: CDR1 SGHVS, CDR2 FQNEAQ. This CDR3 comprises 14 residues. The CDR3 reads CASSLVRVGDTQYF. CDR3 in DNA: TGTGCCAGCAGCTTAGTTAGGGTTGGAGATACGCAGTATTTT.

The chain combines TRBV28 with TRBJ2-5; D possibly corresponds to TRBD1 (5 bases). V was shortened by 2 bases and J by 5 bases, with 15 bases between the two germline ends. CDR1 is MDHEN, CDR2 SYDVKM, per germline. This CDR3 contains 15 residues. DNA of the CDR3: TGTGCCAGCAGTTTAAGTCAGCCAGGGAAGGAGACCCAGTACTTC. It yields the protein CASSLSQPGKETQYF.

In regard to this clonotype: A much larger clone lies one base from this, so it may be a read error. The chain has TRBV7-9 and TRBJ2-3; no clear D gene. The CDR3 spans 15 residues. The germline V and J ends were trimmed by 0 bases and 5 bases, with 12 bases remaining between them. Germline lookup yields CDR1 SEHNR and CDR2 FQNEAQ (reference sequence). The CDR3 nucleotides read TGTGCCAGCAGCTTAGCGGTGGGCCGTCAAGATACGCAGTATTTT. Protein: CASSLAVGRQDTQYF.

The V and J genes are TRBV7-9 and TRBJ2-7; D possibly corresponds to TRBD1 (5 bases). This CDR3 has 15 residues. V was shortened by 3 bases and J by 0 bases, with 12 bases between the two germline ends. In germline, CDR1 is SEHNR, CDR2 FQNEAQ (reference sequence). Here the CDR3 reads CASSFRAGFSYEQYF. The DNA of the CDR3 is TGTGCCAGCAGCTTTCGGGCAGGGTTCTCCTACGAGCAGTACTTC. Full variable domain (rest looked up from reference TRBV7-9 and TRBJ2-7): DTGVSQNPRHKITKRGQNVTFRCDPISEHNRLYWYRQTLGQGPEFLTYFQNEAQLEKSRLLSDRFSAERPKGSFSTLEIQRTEQGDSAMYLCASSFRAGFSYEQYFGPGTRLTVT.

This rearrangement joins TRBV7-2 to TRBJ1-3; D is perhaps TRBD1 (6 bases). V lost 4 bases to trimming and J lost 2 bases, with 12 bases between them. Germline V CDR1 and CDR2: SGHTA, FQGNSA. The CDR3 is 15 residues long. CDR3 nucleotides: TGTGCCAGCAGCTACAGGGTTACGGCTGGAAACACCATATATTTT. Translating gives CASSYRVTAGNTIYF.

This clonotype was seen a handful of times. This chain joins TRBV28 and TRBJ2-5, with 9 positions matching TRBD1. The CDR3 extends over 17 amino acids. J lost 4 bases, V lost 6 bases, and 15 bases had no gene match. The germline V gene has CDR1 MDHEN and CDR2 SYDVKM. This chain's CDR3 is CASSLRQGGLARETQYF. CDR3 nucleotides: TGTGCCAGCAGCCTAAGACAGGGGGGTCTAGCGCGAGAGACCCAGTACTTC.

The chain recombines TRBV6-2 or TRBV6-3 with TRBJ2-2, with 8 bases aligning to TRBD2. V trimming: 6 bases; J trimming: 0 bases; junction bases outside the gene matches: 0. The CDR3 sequence is 14 residues long. The germline CDR1 and CDR2 sequences are MNHEY and SVGEGT. CDR3 amino acids: CASRAGANTGELFF. The CDR3 nucleotides read TGTGCCAGCAGAGCGGGAGCGAACACCGGGGAGCTGTTTTTT.

The chain has TRBV2 and TRBJ2-7; 9 nucleotides agree with TRBD1. Germline V gene lookup returns CDR1 SNHLY and CDR2 FYNNEI. Trimming removed 4 bases from V and 6 bases from J; junction bases left unmatched: 10. The CDR3 extends over 15 amino acids. The CDR3 DNA follows: TGTGCCAGCAGTGCCACCGGGACAGGGAGGGGCGAGCAGTACTTC. Translating gives CASSATGTGRGEQYF. Based on the CDR3 plus reference TRBV2 and TRBJ2-7, the full variable domain is EPEVTQTPSHQVTQMGQEVILRCVPISNHLYFYWYRQILGQKVEFLVSFYNNEISEKSEIFDDQFSVERPDGSNFTLKIRSTKLEDSAMYFCASSATGTGRGEQYFGPGTRLTVT.